The 23 T cell receptor beta chains in this list originate from one sample, sequenced in a study of identical twins. TCRdb re-derived calls from the 5' RACE reads in MiXCR, one entry per CDR3 protein. Counted here are 500,000 to 600,000 distinct CDR3 sequences, under 25% occurring once; the ten biggest clones make up about 0.91%. This sample also appeared in a second study, on T cells expressing NK-cell markers.

Sequenced sample: CD4+ T cells sorted from blood. These receptors all stem from a young woman in good health.

The V and J genes are TRBV11-3 and TRBJ2-7, with D perhaps TRBD1 (5 bases). This CDR3 has 14 residues. With 5 bases removed from V and 4 bases from J, the gap between germline ends came to 15 bases. CDR1 is SGHNT, CDR2 YENEEA, per germline. The CDR3 coding sequence is TGTGCCAGCAGCCCTAGGGGCGACAATTACGAGCAGTACTTC. The encoded protein is CASSPRGDNYEQYF.

A few counts support this clonotype. The chain recombines TRBV6-1 with TRBJ1-2; tentatively, D is TRBD1 (6 bases). Germline assignment: CDR1 MNHNS and CDR2 SASEGT. This CDR3 region has 13 residues. The V gene lost 2 bases and the J gene lost 7 bases, with 11 bases spanning the gap. CDR3 residues: CASSERGVVGYTF. The CDR3 DNA follows: TGTGCCAGCAGTGAAAGGGGGGTGGTTGGCTACACCTTC.

This clonotype was recorded a few times. The V gene is TRBV7-9, the J gene TRBJ2-2; TRBD2 matches 8 bases. The trim removed 5 bases at V and 5 bases at J, leaving 7 bases unmatched. CDR1 is SEHNR and CDR2 is FQNEAQ in the germline V gene (reference sequence). The CDR3 covers 15 residues. CDR3 nucleotides: TGTGCCAGCAGCCCCGGGGTAGCGGGAACCGGGGAGCTGTTTTTT. Encoded protein: CASSPGVAGTGELFF.

Only a few counts were recorded for this clonotype. The chain combines TRBV29-1 with TRBJ2-3, with D unclear. V gave up 8 bases and J gave up 14 bases, with 23 bases separating them. CDR3 length equals 12 residues. Per germline, CDR1 SQVTM and CDR2 ANQGSEA. The CDR3 sequence: CSIMDLKITPYF. Here the CDR3 DNA reads TGCAGCATCATGGACCTGAAGATAACTCCGTATTTT.

The V and J genes are TRBV9 and TRBJ2-1; perhaps TRBD2 as D (6 bases). V lost 2 bases and J lost 0, with 18 bases in between. This CDR3 is built from 18 residues. Germline V lookup: CDR1 SGDLS, CDR2 YYNGEE. The CDR3: CASSVGSRGTSSYNEQFF. The CDR3 DNA sequence: TGTGCCAGCAGCGTGGGGTCCCGGGGGACCAGCTCCTACAATGAGCAGTTCTTC.

The V call is TRBV20-1, the J call TRBJ2-3, with D perhaps matching TRBD2 (6 bases). Trimming removed 1 base from V and 5 bases from J, with 10 bases in between. This CDR3 contains 13 residues. Per germline, CDR1 DFQATT and CDR2 SNEGSKA (reference sequence). The CDR3 protein is CSARVGSGDTQYF. In DNA, the CDR3 is TGCAGTGCTAGAGTCGGGAGTGGAGATACGCAGTATTTT.

This clonotype was found many times. This rearrangement joins TRBV7-9 to TRBJ1-1, with D maybe TRBD1 (5 bases). V lost 4 bases, J lost 7 bases, and 16 bases lay in between. The germline gives CDR1 SEHNR, CDR2 FQNEAQ (reference sequence). The CDR3 has 14 residues. In nucleotides, the CDR3 is TGTGCCAGCAGCTCGAACCTCTCTGGGGGTGAAGCTTTCTTT. This codes for CASSSNLSGGEAFF.

The chain combines TRBV20-1 with TRBJ2-7; perhaps TRBD2 as D (6 bases). The CDR3 contains 13 residues. The V end lost 6 bases, the J end lost 5 bases, and 17 bases lay between the germline ends. Germline loops: CDR1 DFQATT, CDR2 SNEGSKA (reference sequence). CDR3 in DNA: TGCAGTGCCACCCGGGACTCGGGCCACGAGCAGTACTTC. Protein sequence: CSATRDSGHEQYF.

In its sample, this clonotype was seen many times. CDR3 in amino acids: CASTTFPTGTHNEQFF. Written as DNA, the CDR3 is TGTGCCAGCACAACATTTCCGACCGGGACTCACAATGAGCAGTTCTTC. The chain has TRBV12-3 or TRBV12-4 and TRBJ2-1; maybe TRBD2 (6 bases). The CDR3 is 16 residues long. Between the trimmed V and J ends, which lost 7 bases and 5 bases, there was a span of 21 bases.

The chain employs TRBV5-6 and TRBJ2-2; no firm D call. Germline assignment: CDR1 SGHDT and CDR2 YYEEEE. The CDR3 runs 16 residues. The V gene lost 1 base and the J gene lost 0 bases, with 10 bases spanning the gap. The CDR3 is CASSLLGRANTGELFF. The CDR3 DNA sequence: TGTGCCAGCAGCTTGTTGGGCCGCGCGAACACCGGGGAGCTGTTTTTT.

The chain carries TRBV7-9 and TRBJ2-5; D is undetermined. Germline loops: CDR1 SEHNR, CDR2 FQNEAQ (reference sequence). The CDR3 consists of 13 residues. V dropped 4 bases and J dropped 2 bases, with 8 bases sitting between them. The CDR3 region has the DNA TGTGCCAGCAGCTCACCTTCTCAAGAGACCCAGTACTTC. It specifies CASSSPSQETQYF.

The chain employs TRBV5-1 and TRBJ2-3; a possible D gene is TRBD2 (6 bases). Germline CDR1 is SGHRS and CDR2 is YFSETQ. Trimming pared 4 bases from V and 6 bases from J, leaving 12 bases between. This CDR3 region has 13 residues. CDR3 region: CASSVGLLDTQYF. In nucleotides, the CDR3 is TGCGCCAGCAGCGTCGGACTACTCGATACGCAGTATTTT.

This clonotype occurred many times. The chain joins TRBV29-1 to TRBJ2-1, with 7 bases lining up with TRBD2. Germline CDR1 SQVTM, CDR2 ANQGSEA. There are 13 residues in the CDR3. V dropped 4 bases and J dropped 4; count of bases not matched to a gene: 4. The DNA of the CDR3 is TGCAGCGTTGCAGCGGGGTCTTACAATGAGCAGTTCTTC. This translates into CSVAAGSYNEQFF.

The chain combines TRBV10-1 with TRBJ2-7; the D gene could be TRBD1 or TRBD2 (5 bases each). Germline CDR1 and CDR2: WNHNN and SYGVQD (reference sequence). Trimming took off 3 bases at V and 0 bases at J, with 12 bases between the two ends. The CDR3 extends over 15 amino acids. For the CDR3, the DNA is TGCGCCAGCAGTGACCGGGACCGGAGCTCCTACGAGCAGTACTTC. Its protein product is CASSDRDRSSYEQYF.

This clonotype showed up just a few times. The CDR3 protein is CASRSDVEDTQYF. CDR3 nucleotides: TGTGCCAGCAGGTCAGACGTGGAGGATACGCAGTATTTT. The J gene is TRBJ2-3, the V gene TRBV12-3 or TRBV12-4; no firm D call. The CDR3 contains 13 residues. Trimming took 6 bases from V and 6 from J, leaving 13 bases between them.

The sample holds a few counts of this clonotype. The chain carries TRBV3-1 and TRBJ2-5, with D possibly matching TRBD2 (6 bases). The V gene's germline CDR1 is LGHDT and CDR2 YNNKEL (reference sequence). The V gene lost 4 bases and the J gene lost 5 bases, with 14 bases spanning the gap. The CDR3 contains 14 residues. The CDR3 protein is CASSRLRGRETQYF. The DNA of the CDR3 is TGTGCCAGCAGCCGTTTGCGGGGTCGGGAGACCCAGTACTTC.

The sample holds a few counts of this clonotype. This rearrangement joins TRBV12-3 or TRBV12-4 to TRBJ2-7; 11 bases map to TRBD2. The J segment lost 2 bases and the V segment lost 6 bases, leaving 3 bases of the junction unmatched. The CDR3 sequence is 14 residues long. CDR3 in amino acids: CASRFSGRAYEQYF. The DNA for the CDR3 is TGTGCCAGCAGATTTAGCGGGAGGGCCTACGAGCAGTACTTC.

This chain joins TRBV20-1 and TRBJ1-2, with a possible D match to TRBD1 (5 bases). The CDR3 length is 12 residues. Germline-derived CDR1 and CDR2 are DFQATT and SNEGSKA (reference sequence). With 5 bases removed from V and 5 bases from J, the gap between germline ends came to 12 bases. As DNA, the CDR3 is TGCAGTGCTTGGGACCAAAGTTATGGCTACACCTTC. Amino acids: CSAWDQSYGYTF.

This clonotype was picked up a small number of times. This chain connects TRBV29-1 to TRBJ2-7; D possibly corresponds to TRBD1 (5 bases). This CDR3 comprises 13 residues. Germline CDR1 reads SQVTM; CDR2 reads ANQGSEA. The V end lost 7 bases, the J end lost 1 base, and 14 bases lay between the germline ends. CDR3 residues: CSARNPGSYEQYF. The CDR3 nucleotides are TGCAGCGCCCGTAACCCAGGGTCCTACGAGCAGTACTTC.

The J gene is TRBJ2-5, the V gene TRBV11-3, with D perhaps matching TRBD1 or TRBD2 (5 bases each). The CDR3 is made up of 14 amino acids. Germline V lookup: CDR1 SGHNT, CDR2 YENEEA. V lost 3 bases and J lost 2, with 10 bases in between. CDR3 residues: CASSFPGRQETQYF. The CDR3 coding sequence is TGTGCCAGCAGCTTTCCGGGGCGACAAGAGACCCAGTACTTC.

The gene calls are TRBV5-1 and TRBJ1-1; perhaps TRBD1 as D (5 bases). The length of the CDR3 is 15 residues. The V gene lost 4 bases and the J gene lost 2 bases, with 15 bases spanning the gap. CDR1 SGHRS and CDR2 YFSETQ come from the germline V gene. CDR3 loop: CASSTSGTRNTEAFF. CDR3 in DNA: TGCGCCAGCAGCACCTCCGGGACCCGTAACACTGAAGCTTTCTTT. Based on the CDR3 plus reference TRBV5-1 and TRBJ1-1, the full variable domain is KAGVTQTPRYLIKTRGQQVTLSCSPISGHRSVSWYQQTPGQGLQFLFEYFSETQRNKGNFPGRFSGRQFSNSRSEMNVSTLELGDSALYLCASSTSGTRNTEAFFGQGTRLTVV.

Many counts were recorded for this clonotype. The chain recombines TRBV5-1 with TRBJ1-1; D uncertain. V was trimmed by 0 bases and J by 4 bases, leaving 7 bases between them. The length of the CDR3 is 13 residues. Germline V gives CDR1 SGHRS, CDR2 YFSETQ. CDR3: CASSLGGFTEAFF. CDR3 nucleotides: TGCGCCAGCAGCTTGGGAGGTTTCACTGAAGCTTTCTTT.

The chain uses TRBV29-1 and TRBJ2-1; TRBD1 matches 7 bases. After removal of 3 bases from V and 6 bases from J, the junction contained 11 bases not matched to a gene. The CDR3 is 15 amino acids. Germline-derived CDR1 and CDR2 are SQVTM and ANQGSEA. CDR3 region: CSVDPWGTDPNEQFF. The CDR3 nucleotides are TGCAGCGTTGACCCCTGGGGGACAGATCCCAATGAGCAGTTCTTC.